This T cell receptor (beta chain) was found in a study of low-dose radiotherapy and immunotherapy resistance in tumors. CDR3 length: 15 residues. Per the germline V gene, CDR1 is DFQATT and CDR2 is SNEGSKA (reference sequence). Trimming took 3 bases from V and 1 from J, leaving 12 bases between them. The sample holds many counts of this clonotype. As to time point: after trial treatment. Noted treatment: LDRT plus nivolumab, ipilimumab, low-dose cyclophosphamide and aspirin (RACIN trial). Those eligible were patients bearing advanced solid tumors lacking tumor-infiltrating lymphocytes. First-strand cDNA relied on TRAV- and TRBV-specific primers spanning alpha and beta chains. Over roughly 19 PCR cycles, TCRs were amplified from a constant-region primer and V-primer adapter. TCRdb recomputed calls from the reads with MiXCR, one row per CDR3 protein. The sample gives 50,000 or so distinct CDR3 sequences, around a quarter of which show up once; less than 7.5% is in the top ten.

V usage is TRBV20-1 and J usage is TRBJ2-2; perhaps TRBD2 as D (5 bases). The clonotype was recovered from a male donor with prostate cancer. The sample consisted of PBMCs, taken after low-dose radiotherapy plus immunotherapy. CDR3 amino acids: CSARLADKNTGELFF. The CDR3 DNA reads as TGCAGTGCTAGGCTAGCCGACAAGAACACCGGGGAGCTGTTTTTT.